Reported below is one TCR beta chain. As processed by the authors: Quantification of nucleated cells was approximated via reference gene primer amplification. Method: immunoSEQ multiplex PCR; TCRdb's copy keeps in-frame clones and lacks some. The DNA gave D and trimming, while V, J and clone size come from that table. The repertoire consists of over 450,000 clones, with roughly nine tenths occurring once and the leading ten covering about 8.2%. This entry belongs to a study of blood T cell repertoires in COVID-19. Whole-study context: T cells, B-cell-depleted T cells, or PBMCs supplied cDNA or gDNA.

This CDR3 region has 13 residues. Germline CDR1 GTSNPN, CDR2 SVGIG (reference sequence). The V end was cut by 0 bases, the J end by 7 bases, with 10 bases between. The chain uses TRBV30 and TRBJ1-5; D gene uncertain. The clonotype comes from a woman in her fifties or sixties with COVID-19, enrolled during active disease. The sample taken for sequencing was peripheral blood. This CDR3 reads CAWSVLGGQPQHF. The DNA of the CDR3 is TGTGCCTGGAGTGTACTGGGAGGACAGCCCCAGCATTTT.